Described below is a single T cell receptor beta chain sequence and its context. Its antigen is not identified. Looked up from germline, CDR1 is SGHNT and CDR2 is YYREEE (reference sequence). This CDR3 spans 15 amino acids. V shed 0 bases, J shed 2 bases, and the junction held 2 bases outside the gene matches. This sample was included in a study of OX40 agonist ivuxolimab in advanced cancers. Study results and limitations: Patients who responded partially at 0.1-3.0 mg/kg showed clonal expansion ranking among the lowest.

The repertoire was sequenced with immunoSEQ multiplex PCR; TCRdb's copy has only in-frame clones and lacks some. The sample comprises 30,000 to 35,000 clones, about 80% of which are singletons, and roughly 25% rests with the top ten. The source of this sequence is an adult with an advanced solid tumor such as melanoma, head and neck, liver or kidney cancer. The sequencing used CD4+ or CD8+ T cells sorted from blood, collected in a trial of the OX40 agonist ivuxolimab. This chain uses TRBV5-4 with TRBJ1-5; 7 bases align to TRBD1. The chain's CDR3 is CASSLDRGGNQPQHF. The CDR3 bases are TGTGCCAGCAGCTTGGACAGGGGAGGCAATCAGCCCCAGCATTTT.